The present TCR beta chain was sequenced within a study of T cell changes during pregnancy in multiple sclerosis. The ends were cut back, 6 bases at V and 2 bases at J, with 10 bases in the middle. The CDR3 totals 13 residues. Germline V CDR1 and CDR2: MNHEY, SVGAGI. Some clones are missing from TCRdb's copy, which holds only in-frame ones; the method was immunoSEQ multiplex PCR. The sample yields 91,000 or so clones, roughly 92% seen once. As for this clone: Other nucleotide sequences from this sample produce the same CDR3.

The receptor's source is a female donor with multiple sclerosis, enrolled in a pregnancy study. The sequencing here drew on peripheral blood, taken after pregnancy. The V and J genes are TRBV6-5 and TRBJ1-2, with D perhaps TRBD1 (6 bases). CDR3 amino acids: CASSFTGNYGYTF. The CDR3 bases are TGTGCCAGCAGCTTTACAGGGAACTATGGCTACACCTTC.